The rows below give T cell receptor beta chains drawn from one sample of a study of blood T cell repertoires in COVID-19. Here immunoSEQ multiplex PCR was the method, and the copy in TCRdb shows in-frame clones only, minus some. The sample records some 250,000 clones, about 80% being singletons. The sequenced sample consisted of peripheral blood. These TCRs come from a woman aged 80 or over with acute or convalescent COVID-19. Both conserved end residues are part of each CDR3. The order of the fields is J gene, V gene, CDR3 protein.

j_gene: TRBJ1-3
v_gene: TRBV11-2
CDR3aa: CASREGSGNTIYF

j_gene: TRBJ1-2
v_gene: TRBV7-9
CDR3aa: CASSLEGFNGYTF

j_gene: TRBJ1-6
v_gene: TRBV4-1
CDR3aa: CASSQGPGSADGNNSPLHF

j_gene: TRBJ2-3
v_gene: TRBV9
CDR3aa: CASSVYGAGTDTQYF

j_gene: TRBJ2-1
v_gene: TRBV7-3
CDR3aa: CASSGAQGAYNEQFF

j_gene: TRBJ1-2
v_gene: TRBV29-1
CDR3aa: CSVEGAGGRYNYGYTF

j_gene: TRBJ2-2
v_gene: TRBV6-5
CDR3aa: CASSSGNGELFF

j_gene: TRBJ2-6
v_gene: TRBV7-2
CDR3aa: CASSSRQGVTSGANVLTF

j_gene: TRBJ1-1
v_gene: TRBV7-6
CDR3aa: CASSPTPQGDTEAFF

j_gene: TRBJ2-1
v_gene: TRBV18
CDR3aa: CASCRDRGHNEQFF